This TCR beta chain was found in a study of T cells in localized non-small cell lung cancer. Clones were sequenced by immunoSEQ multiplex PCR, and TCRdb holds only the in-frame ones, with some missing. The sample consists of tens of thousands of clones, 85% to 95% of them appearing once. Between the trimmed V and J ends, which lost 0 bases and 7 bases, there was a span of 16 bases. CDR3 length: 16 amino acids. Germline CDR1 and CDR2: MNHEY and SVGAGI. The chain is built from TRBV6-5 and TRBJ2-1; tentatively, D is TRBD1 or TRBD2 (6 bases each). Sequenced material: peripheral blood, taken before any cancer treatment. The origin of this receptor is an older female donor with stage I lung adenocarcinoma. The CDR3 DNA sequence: TGTGCCAGCAGTTACTCACAGGGCCATCGGGGGAATGAGCAGTTCTTC. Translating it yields CASSYSQGHRGNEQFF.